The 22 T cell receptor beta chains below were found in one sample sequenced in a study of CD8 T cells in Susac syndrome. The authors reverse transcribed roughly 0.5 to 1 ug RNA with random hexamers. In TCRdb, the immunoSEQ multiplex PCR reads were re-called with MiXCR into one record per CDR3 protein. The sample has around 200,000 distinct CDR3 sequences, around 95% seen once. The specimen sequenced was CD4+ T cells from PBMCs. The source of these receptors is a human donor with Susac syndrome.

The chain carries TRBV6-5 and TRBJ1-6; TRBD1 agrees at 7 bases. This CDR3 has 15 amino acids. V lost 5 bases to trimming and J lost 2 bases; unmatched junction nucleotides: 3. Germline CDR1 reads MNHEY; CDR2 reads SVGAGI. The CDR3 bases are TGTGCCAGCAGTCCCCAGGGGGCCTATAATTCACCCCTCCACTTT. The encoded protein is CASSPQGAYNSPLHF.

This clonotype was recorded only once. The rearrangement uses TRBV7-2 and TRBJ2-7, with D uncertain. CDR1 is SGHTA and CDR2 is FQGNSA in the germline V gene. The V and J ends lost 5 bases and 0 bases respectively, with 11 bases between them. The CDR3 spans 14 residues. The CDR3 here is CASSPSWSSYEQYF. As DNA, the CDR3 is TGTGCCAGCAGCCCTTCATGGAGCTCCTACGAGCAGTACTTC.

This chain links TRBV10-2 with TRBJ2-7; D remains ambiguous. Germline V lookup: CDR1 WSHSY, CDR2 SAAADI. Trimming cost V 3 bases and J 7 bases, with 4 bases left between them. The CDR3 spans 10 residues. The CDR3 region is CASSDKEQYF. CDR3 nucleotide sequence: TGCGCCAGCAGTGATAAGGAGCAGTACTTC.

V and J are TRBV27 and TRBJ2-7; 9 bases are a match to TRBD1. Per germline, CDR1 MNHEY and CDR2 SMNVEV (reference sequence). This CDR3 comprises 16 residues. After removal of 3 bases from V and 6 bases from J, the junction contained 12 bases not matched to a gene. This chain's CDR3 is CASSFQSWDREPEQYF. CDR3 DNA: TGTGCCAGCAGTTTTCAGTCTTGGGACAGGGAGCCCGAGCAGTACTTC.

The CDR3 loop is CSVVSRGGLNTEAFF. The CDR3, as DNA: TGCAGCGTTGTATCGAGGGGCGGATTGAACACTGAAGCTTTCTTT. V gene TRBV29-1 combines with J gene TRBJ1-1; a weak D match, TRBD1 (5 bases). Germline lookup yields CDR1 SQVTM and CDR2 ANQGSEA. The length of the CDR3 is 15 residues. Between the trimmed V and J ends, which lost 4 bases and 0 bases, there was a span of 15 bases. Full variable domain (missing parts from reference TRBV29-1 and TRBJ1-1): SAVISQKPSRDICQRGTSLTIQCQVDSQVTMMFWYRQQPGQSLTLIATANQGSEATYESGFVIDKFPISRPNLTFSTLTVSNMSPEDSSIYLCSVVSRGGLNTEAFFGQGTRLTVV.

The chain recombines TRBV15 with TRBJ2-1, with D perhaps matching TRBD1 (6 bases). The germline gives CDR1 LNHNV, CDR2 YYDKDF (reference sequence). V lost 5 bases and J lost 4, with 21 bases in between. The CDR3 contains 17 residues. CDR3 in amino acids: CATSPRTVPGSYNEQFF. The CDR3 coding sequence is TGTGCCACCAGCCCTCGGACAGTGCCTGGGTCTTACAATGAGCAGTTCTTC.

The chain couples TRBV5-4 to TRBJ1-2, with D possibly being TRBD1 (5 bases). Trimming took off 4 bases at V and 8 bases at J, with 18 bases between the two ends. The CDR3 is 14 amino acids. The germline gives CDR1 SGHNT, CDR2 YYREEE (reference sequence). The CDR3 spells CASSPRAGSRGYTF. In DNA, the CDR3 is TGTGCCAGCAGCCCCCGGGCAGGGTCTAGGGGCTACACCTTC.

The rearrangement uses TRBV6-5 and TRBJ1-6; the D gene is possibly TRBD1 (6 bases). CDR1 is MNHEY, CDR2 SVGAGI, per germline. This CDR3 comprises 15 residues. V lost 2 bases and J lost 10, with 15 bases in between. DNA for the CDR3: TGTGCCAGCAGTTACGGTCGCAGGGGAGACTCACCCCTCCACTTT. The encoded protein is CASSYGRRGDSPLHF.

The J gene is TRBJ1-2, the V gene TRBV29-1; D uncertain. Trimming took off 3 bases at V and 8 bases at J, with 16 bases between the two ends. Germline V gene lookup returns CDR1 SQVTM and CDR2 ANQGSEA. The CDR3 length is 13 residues. In DNA form, the CDR3 reads TGCAGCGTTGATAGGACCCTTACTATGGGCTACACCTTC. Its protein product is CSVDRTLTMGYTF. Full variable domain (rest looked up from reference TRBV29-1 and TRBJ1-2): SAVISQKPSRDICQRGTSLTIQCQVDSQVTMMFWYRQQPGQSLTLIATANQGSEATYESGFVIDKFPISRPNLTFSTLTVSNMSPEDSSIYLCSVDRTLTMGYTFGSGTRLTVV.

V and J are TRBV18 and TRBJ1-2, with 7 positions matching TRBD1. Trimming at V came to 0 bases and at J to 4 bases, leaving 8 bases not matched to a gene. The CDR3 extends over 16 amino acids. From germline, CDR1 is KGHSH and CDR2 LQKENI. CDR3 coding DNA: TGTGCCAGCTCACCACCCGACAGGGCAAATGTCTATGGCTACACCTTC. Protein product: CASSPPDRANVYGYTF.

The chain is built from TRBV6-2 or TRBV6-3 and TRBJ2-7; D uncertain. Germline-derived CDR1 and CDR2 are MNHEY and SVGEGT. The CDR3 sequence is 13 residues long. Trimming took off 4 bases at V and 7 bases at J, with 14 bases between the two ends. CDR3 in amino acids: CASSSYRVREQYF. The CDR3 bases are TGTGCCAGCAGTTCCTATAGGGTACGGGAGCAGTACTTC.

The J gene is TRBJ2-7, the V gene TRBV12-3 or TRBV12-4, with 11 positions matching TRBD2. J lost 0 bases, V lost 3 bases, and 7 bases had no gene match. The length of the CDR3 is 17 residues. CDR3 protein: CASSFIAGLAASYEQYF. The CDR3 region has the DNA TGTGCCAGCAGTTTTATAGCGGGACTAGCGGCCTCCTACGAGCAGTACTTC.

V and J are TRBV20-1 and TRBJ2-6, with D unclear. The V and J ends lost 0 bases and 0 bases respectively, with 3 bases between them. The CDR3 has 14 amino acids. CDR1 is DFQATT and CDR2 is SNEGSKA in the germline V gene (reference sequence). CDR3: CSARESSGANVLTF. In DNA, the CDR3 is TGCAGTGCTAGAGAGAGCTCTGGGGCCAACGTCCTGACTTTC.

The chain combines TRBV29-1 with TRBJ2-5; D unresolved. The V gene lost 5 bases and the J gene lost 5 bases, with 18 bases spanning the gap. From germline, CDR1 is SQVTM and CDR2 ANQGSEA. The CDR3 is 14 residues long. In DNA, the CDR3 is TGCAGCGTTATAACCCAGGTTCCTGGTGAGACCCAGTACTTC. Its protein product is CSVITQVPGETQYF.

This clonotype was seen once. The chain recombines TRBV6-2 or TRBV6-3 with TRBJ2-7; 14 nucleotides match TRBD2. Germline CDR1 is MNHEY and CDR2 is SVGEGT. The CDR3 sequence is 16 residues long. After removal of 8 bases from V and 6 bases from J, the junction contained 12 bases not matched to a gene. DNA for the CDR3: TGTGCCAGCTCGGGACTAGCGGGGGCCAGGGCTTCCGAGCAGTACTTC. Its translation: CASSGLAGARASEQYF.

The rearrangement links TRBV11-1 to TRBJ2-7; D perhaps matches TRBD1 (6 bases). The CDR3 runs to 13 residues. Germline lookup yields CDR1 SGHAT and CDR2 FQDESV (reference sequence). Trimming cost V 5 bases and J 3 bases, with 11 bases left between them. The CDR3 bases are TGTGCCAGCAGCAGGGGGACGAGCTACGAGCAGTACTTC. Amino acid sequence: CASSRGTSYEQYF.

The rearrangement joins TRBV5-7 to TRBJ1-5; D is unclear. TRBV5-7 is placed among ORFs of uncertain function. CDR3 length: 15 residues. With 0 bases removed from V and 7 bases from J, the gap between germline ends came to 14 bases. CDR3 amino acids: CASSLVGWAEQPQHF. The CDR3 DNA is TGTGCCAGCAGCTTGGTAGGTTGGGCAGAACAGCCCCAGCATTTT.

The rearrangement joins TRBV20-1 to TRBJ1-5, with 9 bases that match TRBD1. The length of the CDR3 is 13 residues. V shed 6 bases, J shed 5 bases, and the junction held 5 bases outside the gene matches. Germline values: CDR1 DFQATT, CDR2 SNEGSKA (reference sequence). The CDR3, as DNA: TGCAGTGCAGTCGGACAGGGGCATCAGCCCCAGCATTTT. This encodes CSAVGQGHQPQHF.

This clonotype was seen only once. This sequence joins TRBV30 and TRBJ2-1; D is uncertain. Germline V gene lookup returns CDR1 GTSNPN and CDR2 SVGIG (reference sequence). The V end lost 5 bases, the J end lost 0 bases, and 8 bases lay between the germline ends. The CDR3 loop spans 13 amino acids. CDR3 nucleotides: TGTGCCTGGGATGCGAGCTCCTACAATGAGCAGTTCTTC. Its translation: CAWDASSYNEQFF.

CDR3: CAWNSASGNTIYF. CDR3 sequence (DNA): TGTGCCTGGAACTCTGCCTCTGGAAACACCATATATTTT. The V gene is TRBV30, the J gene TRBJ1-3; D remains unclear. Germline V gene data show CDR1 as GTSNPN and CDR2 as SVGIG (reference sequence). This CDR3 has 13 amino acids. The V gene lost 4 bases and the J gene lost 0 bases, with 7 bases spanning the gap.

This clonotype showed up just once. V is TRBV6-5 and J is TRBJ2-7; 8 bases line up with TRBD2. Germline loops: CDR1 MNHEY, CDR2 SVGAGI. V trimming: 10 bases; J trimming: 2 bases; junction bases outside the gene matches: 13. The CDR3 has 15 residues. Here the CDR3 reads CATRRGGGTTYEQYF. The CDR3 coding sequence is TGTGCCACTCGAAGAGGCGGGGGGACGACCTACGAGCAGTACTTC.

J is TRBJ2-7 and V is TRBV30, with D unclear. This CDR3 comprises 13 residues. The ends were cut back, 5 bases at V and 3 bases at J, with 14 bases in the middle. Germline lookup yields CDR1 GTSNPN and CDR2 SVGIG (reference sequence). CDR3 in DNA: TGTGCCTGGCAGCCCGACGGAAGCTACGAGCAGTACTTC. Its translation: CAWQPDGSYEQYF.